This passage covers 10 T cell receptor beta chains from one sample sequenced in a study of blood T cells in healthy people across ages. Together with a sample-barcoded 5' primer, a J-beta primer mix was included in a second PCR lasting roughly 6 to 12 cycles. One entry per CDR3 protein, called by TCRdb with MiXCR from the 5' RACE reads. The table includes hundreds of thousands of distinct CDR3 sequences, under 45% detected once. The sequencing input was blood. Receptors were obtained from a man in his sixties in good health.

This clonotype was detected only a few times. The chain has TRBV7-6 and TRBJ2-3, with 7 positions matching TRBD1. Germline V gene data show CDR1 as SGHVS and CDR2 as FNYEAQ. With V trimmed by 6 bases and J by 3 bases, 6 bases remained unmatched. The CDR3 is made up of 14 amino acids. This CDR3 reads CASSRQGLTDTQYF. CDR3 DNA: TGTGCCAGCAGTCGACAGGGTTTGACAGATACGCAGTATTTT.

V is TRBV5-1 and J is TRBJ2-7; 9 bases agree with TRBD1. CDR3 length: 15 residues. V trimming: 4 bases; J trimming: 7 bases; junction bases outside the gene matches: 12. Germline V gene data show CDR1 as SGHRS and CDR2 as YFSETQ. The CDR3 nucleotides are TGCGCCAGCAGCCTAGGACAGGGGAGGTTCAATGAGCAGTACTTC. It is translated as CASSLGQGRFNEQYF.

The V and J genes are TRBV5-1 and TRBJ2-5; TRBD2 aligns across 8 bases. The CDR3 is made up of 13 amino acids. The ends lost 3 bases at V and 5 bases at J; junction bases unmatched: 3. Per germline, CDR1 SGHRS and CDR2 YFSETQ. DNA for the CDR3: TGCGCCAGCAGCTGGACTAGCTGGGAGACCCAGTACTTC. Its translation is CASSWTSWETQYF.

With respect to this clonotype: A read error may produce the germline difference seen at one junction end. The rearrangement joins TRBV12-3 or TRBV12-4 to TRBJ1-5; D gene unclear. The CDR3 consists of 15 residues. CDR3 protein: CASSSRGYSNRPQHF. CDR3 DNA: TGTGCCAGCAGTTCCCGAGGGTATAGCAATCGGCCCCAGCATTTT.

This clonotype showed up just a few times. The gene calls are TRBV13 and TRBJ2-6; 11 bases fit TRBD1. CDR1 is PRHDT and CDR2 is FYEKMQ in the germline V gene (reference sequence). This CDR3 comprises 18 residues. V lost 5 bases to trimming and J lost 0 bases; unmatched junction nucleotides: 6. The CDR3 sequence is CASSPRDRGFSGANVLTF. In nucleotides, the CDR3 is TGTGCCAGCAGCCCTAGGGACAGGGGGTTCTCTGGGGCCAACGTCCTGACTTTC.

This clonotype occurred many times. The chain employs TRBV4-1 and TRBJ2-7; D unresolved. The length of the CDR3 is 14 residues. V gave up 0 bases and J gave up 7 bases, with 13 bases separating them. Germline CDR1 and CDR2: MGHRA and YSYEKL. The CDR3 nucleotides are TGCGCCAGCAGCCAAGATTGGGGTAGGAGAGAGCAGTACTTC. Translating it yields CASSQDWGRREQYF.

The rearrangement uses TRBV6-1 and TRBJ2-7; 8 positions agree with TRBD2. With V trimmed by 4 bases and J by 0 bases, 8 bases remained unmatched. CDR3 length: 16 residues. The germline gives CDR1 MNHNS, CDR2 SASEGT. The CDR3 sequence is CASSVYLSGASYEQYF. In DNA, the CDR3 is TGTGCCAGCAGTGTGTATCTTAGCGGGGCCTCCTACGAGCAGTACTTC.

This chain links TRBV20-1 with TRBJ2-1, with D possibly TRBD2 on 5 matching bases. The V gene lost 6 bases and the J gene lost 1 base, with 13 bases spanning the gap. In germline, CDR1 is DFQATT, CDR2 SNEGSKA (reference sequence). This CDR3 is 14 amino acids long. The CDR3 protein is CSAKSGTSYNEQFF. Here the CDR3 DNA reads TGCAGTGCGAAGAGCGGAACTTCCTACAATGAGCAGTTCTTC.

This chain links TRBV5-1 with TRBJ2-7; D assignment may be TRBD1 or TRBD2 (5 bases each). V lost 5 bases and J 6 bases, leaving 18 bases between the germline ends. There are 14 residues in the CDR3. Germline assignment: CDR1 SGHRS and CDR2 YFSETQ. In DNA form, the CDR3 reads TGCGCCAGCAGATGGGACCATTCCCCGTGCGAGCAGTACTTC. This gives the protein CASRWDHSPCEQYF.

CDR3 sequence reads: CSARDRGSGGAMYNEQFF. The CDR3 DNA reads TGCAGTGCTAGAGATCGGGGTAGCGGGGGGGCTATGTACAATGAGCAGTTCTTC. The V and J genes are TRBV20-1 and TRBJ2-1; 11 nucleotides agree with TRBD2. This CDR3 contains 18 residues. Germline V gives CDR1 DFQATT, CDR2 SNEGSKA (reference sequence). J lost 4 bases, V lost 0 bases, and 11 bases had no gene match.